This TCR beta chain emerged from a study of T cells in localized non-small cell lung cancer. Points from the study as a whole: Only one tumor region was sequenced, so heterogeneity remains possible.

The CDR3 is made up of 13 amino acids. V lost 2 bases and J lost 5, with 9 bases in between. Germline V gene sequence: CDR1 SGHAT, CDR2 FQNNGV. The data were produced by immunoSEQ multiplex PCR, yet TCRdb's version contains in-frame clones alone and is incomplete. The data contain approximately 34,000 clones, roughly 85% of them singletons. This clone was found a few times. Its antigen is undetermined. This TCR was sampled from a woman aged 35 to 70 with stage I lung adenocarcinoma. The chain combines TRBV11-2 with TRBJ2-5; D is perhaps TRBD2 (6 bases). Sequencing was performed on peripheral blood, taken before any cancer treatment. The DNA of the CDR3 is TGTGCCAGCAGCTTAAGGAGGGTGGAGACCCAGTACTTC. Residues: CASSLRRVETQYF.